The 13 T cell receptor beta chains below come from one sample, sequenced in a study of T cells in Graves' hyperthyroidism and ophthalmopathy. RNA transcripts gave rise to amplified TCR beta CDR3 regions. During a first-round RT-PCR of the TCR CDR3, the HTBI primer set was used. TCRdb recomputed calls from the multiplex PCR reads with MiXCR, one row per CDR3 protein. The sample has about 400,000 distinct CDR3 sequences, around 14% seen once. The sequenced material came from blood. The receptors shown here come from a woman under 40 with Graves' hyperthyroidism.

There are many counts of this clonotype. The chain couples TRBV28 to TRBJ1-5; no clear D. V lost 6 bases to trimming and J lost 0 bases, with 9 bases between them. Germline V gene data show CDR1 as MDHEN and CDR2 as SYDVKM. This CDR3 has 14 amino acids. For the CDR3, the DNA is TGTGCCAGCAGCTTTTCAGCTAGCAATCAGCCCCAGCATTTT. This codes for CASSFSASNQPQHF.

This chain connects TRBV27 to TRBJ2-7; D might be TRBD2 (6 bases). V was pared by 7 bases and J by 4 bases, with 20 bases between. CDR3 length: 15 amino acids. Germline CDR1 MNHEY, CDR2 SMNVEV (reference sequence). The CDR3 loop reads CASTQSSESLYEQYF. Written as DNA, the CDR3 is TGTGCCAGCACACAATCTAGCGAGAGTCTTTACGAGCAGTACTTC.

The V and J genes are TRBV24-1 and TRBJ2-1; 8 bases are shared with TRBD2. The V gene's germline CDR1 is KGHDR and CDR2 SFDVKD. The CDR3 length is 15 residues. The junction had 9 bases not matched to a gene; V was cut back by 4 bases and J by 8 bases. The CDR3 here is CATSELSGSSHEQFF. The CDR3 DNA reads TGTGCCACCAGTGAACTGAGCGGGAGTTCCCATGAGCAGTTCTTC.

This clonotype was detected many times. This sequence joins TRBV6-1 and TRBJ2-7, with 8 bases matching TRBD2. With V trimmed by 5 bases and J by 0 bases, 9 bases remained unmatched. Germline V CDR1 and CDR2: MNHNS, SASEGT. This CDR3 comprises 16 residues. The CDR3 DNA is TGTGCCAGCAGTCAGCACAGGGCGGGAGGCTCCTACGAGCAGTACTTC. As protein: CASSQHRAGGSYEQYF.

This chain connects TRBV18 to TRBJ2-1, with 7 bases fitting TRBD1. Gene TRBJ2-7 matches the end of the DNA better, so the J call may be wrong. Germline V CDR1 and CDR2: KGHSH, LQKENI. This CDR3 region has 13 residues. Here the CDR3 DNA reads TGTGCCAGCTCACCACAGGGGGCAAATGAGCAGTACTTC. Amino acids: CASSPQGANEQYF.

This clonotype was observed many times. This chain links TRBV18 with TRBJ2-3; D unresolved. Between the trimmed V and J ends, which lost 6 bases and 3 bases, there was a span of 13 bases. The CDR3 length is 14 residues. CDR1 is KGHSH and CDR2 is LQKENI in the germline V gene. CDR3 nucleotides: TGTGCCAGCTCCCCAGCTTCCGGTACAGATACGCAGTATTTT. Amino acids: CASSPASGTDTQYF.

This clonotype was detected only a few times. The rearrangement uses TRBV6-1 and TRBJ2-3; 9 nucleotides line up with TRBD2. The J segment lost 5 bases and the V segment lost 0 bases, leaving 9 bases of the junction unmatched. Per the germline V gene, CDR1 is MNHNS and CDR2 is SASEGT. The CDR3 contains 17 residues. The DNA of the CDR3 is TGTGCCAGCAGTGAAGCCGTAGGCGGGAGGGCCGTAGATACGCAGTATTTT. This encodes CASSEAVGGRAVDTQYF.

This clonotype was seen more than once but under ten times. In DNA, the CDR3 is TGTGCCAGCAGCTTAGATACCGGGCCCGAGACCCAGTACTTC. Residues: CASSLDTGPETQYF. The chain is built from TRBV11-2 and TRBJ2-5; D unresolved. CDR1 is SGHAT and CDR2 is FQNNGV in the germline V gene. This CDR3 comprises 14 residues. Trimming removed 0 bases at V and 5 bases at J, with 10 bases between. Drawing the rest from reference TRBV11-2 and TRBJ2-5, the complete variable domain is EAGVAQSPRYKIIEKRQSVAFWCNPISGHATLYWYQQILGQGPKLLIQFQNNGVVDDSQLPKDRFSAERLKGVDSTLKIQPAKLEDSAVYLCASSLDTGPETQYFGPGTRLLVL.

This clonotype was seen ten or more times. The rearrangement links TRBV5-1 to TRBJ2-1; 11 nucleotides line up with TRBD1. CDR3 length: 17 amino acids. V dropped 3 bases and J dropped 14; count of bases not matched to a gene: 19. CDR1 and CDR2 (germline): SGHRS, YFSETQ. The CDR3: CASSSHLRDRGSPGKFF. Written as DNA, the CDR3 is TGCGCCAGCAGCTCGCACCTCCGGGACAGGGGGTCACCAGGGAAGTTCTTC.

This clonotype was picked up many times. The chain employs TRBV28 and TRBJ2-1, with TRBD2 matching 10 bases. CDR1 and CDR2 from the germline V gene are MDHEN and SYDVKM. Germline trimming cut 4 bases from V and 6 bases from J; bases unmatched to any gene: 3. CDR3 size: 14 residues. The CDR3 region has the DNA TGTGCCAGCAGTTCGGGACTAGCGCGCAATGAGCAGTTCTTC. The encoded protein is CASSSGLARNEQFF.

The table lists this clonotype with many counts. V is TRBV10-3 and J is TRBJ2-7; no reliable D call. The V gene's germline CDR1 is ENHRY and CDR2 SYGVKD. There are 11 residues in the CDR3. Trimming took 4 bases from V and 4 from J, leaving 5 bases between them. This CDR3 reads CAISVGYEQYF. As DNA, the CDR3 is TGTGCCATCAGTGTAGGTTACGAGCAGTACTTC.

At least ten counts were recorded for this clonotype. The V gene is TRBV30, the J gene TRBJ2-1; 10 nucleotides match TRBD2. In germline, CDR1 is GTSNPN, CDR2 SVGIG (reference sequence). V shed 2 bases and J 7 bases; nucleotides not matched to a gene: 2. The CDR3 is made up of 13 amino acids. The CDR3 DNA follows: TGTGCCTGGAGTTTGGGACTAGCGAATGAGCAGTTCTTC. It translates to CAWSLGLANEQFF. Variable domain in full (rest from reference TRBV30 and TRBJ2-1): SQTIHQWPATLVQPVGSPLSLECTVEGTSNPNLYWYRQAAGRGLQLLFYSVGIGQISSEVPQNLSASRPQDRQFILSSKKLLLSDSGFYLCAWSLGLANEQFFGPGTRLTVL.

The chain recombines TRBV19 with TRBJ1-1; D uncertain. Germline CDR1 reads LNHDA; CDR2 reads SQIVND (reference sequence). The CDR3 is 12 residues long. V lost 6 bases and J lost 6, with 11 bases in between. The DNA for the CDR3 is TGTGCCAGTAGCGAGAGCTGGGCTGAAGCTTTCTTT. This translates into CASSESWAEAFF.